The 5 T cell receptor beta chains presented below share a single source sample, sequenced in a study of tumor-infiltrating lymphocytes in localized non-small cell lung cancer. The data were produced by immunoSEQ multiplex PCR, yet TCRdb's version contains in-frame clones alone and is incomplete. The sample includes about 9,700 clones, 70% to 80% of them seen just once. The sequencing input was lung tumor tissue. Receptor source: a human donor with non-small cell lung cancer.

This clone was picked up a small number of times. The chain's CDR3 is CASRGDRVEEKLFF. In DNA form, the CDR3 reads TGTGCCAGCAGGGGGGACAGGGTTGAGGAAAAACTGTTTTTT. This chain joins TRBV7-2 and TRBJ1-4; 9 positions agree with TRBD1. This CDR3 spans 14 amino acids. The trim removed 6 bases at V and 8 bases at J, leaving 7 bases unmatched. Germline CDR1 and CDR2: SGHTA and FQGNSA.

The rearrangement uses TRBV6-6 and TRBJ1-1, with D uncertain. The V end lost 2 bases, the J end lost 4 bases, and 5 bases lay between the germline ends. This CDR3 comprises 12 residues. CDR1 is MNHNY, CDR2 SVGAGI, per germline (reference sequence). The CDR3 DNA follows: TGTGCCAGCAGTTACGGCCCCACTGAAGCTTTCTTT. Encoded protein: CASSYGPTEAFF.

The CDR3, as DNA: TGTGCCAGCAGCCAGGTGATGAACACTGAAGCTTTCTTT. Translation: CASSQVMNTEAFF. The chain carries TRBV14 and TRBJ1-1; D call uncertain. Germline V gene sequence: CDR1 SGHDN, CDR2 FVKESK. This CDR3 has 13 amino acids. Trimming took off 3 bases at V and 0 bases at J, with 5 bases between the two ends.

This rearrangement joins TRBV6-5 to TRBJ1-4; 8 bases fit TRBD1. The germline V gene has CDR1 MNHEY and CDR2 SVGAGI. The CDR3 runs to 15 residues. V trimming: 6 bases; J trimming: 7 bases; junction bases outside the gene matches: 10. Written as DNA, the CDR3 is TGTGCCAGCAGGTCTTTGACAGGGGCCACTGAAAAACTGTTTTTT. This translates into CASRSLTGATEKLFF.

The chain employs TRBV19 and TRBJ2-7; D ambiguous. Deletions cut 1 base from V and 1 base from J, with 5 bases between. This CDR3 has 13 amino acids. CDR1 is LNHDA, CDR2 SQIVND, per germline (reference sequence). The CDR3 sequence is CASSIAVSYEQYF. In DNA form, the CDR3 reads TGTGCCAGTAGTATAGCGGTTTCCTACGAGCAGTACTTC.